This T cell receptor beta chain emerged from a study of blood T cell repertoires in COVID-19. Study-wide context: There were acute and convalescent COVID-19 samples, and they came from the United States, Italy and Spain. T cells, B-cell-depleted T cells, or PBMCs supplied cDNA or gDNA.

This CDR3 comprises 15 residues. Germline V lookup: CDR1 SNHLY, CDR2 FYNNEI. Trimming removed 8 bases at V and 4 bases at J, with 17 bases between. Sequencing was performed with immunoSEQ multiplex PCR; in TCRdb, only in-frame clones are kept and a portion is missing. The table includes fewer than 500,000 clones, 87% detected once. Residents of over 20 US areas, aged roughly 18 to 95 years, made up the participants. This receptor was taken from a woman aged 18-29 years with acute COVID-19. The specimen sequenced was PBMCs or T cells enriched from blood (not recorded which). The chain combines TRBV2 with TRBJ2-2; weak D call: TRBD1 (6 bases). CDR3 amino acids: CASGLGAGGTGELFF. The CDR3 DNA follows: TGTGCCAGCGGTCTGGGGGCTGGGGGCACCGGGGAGCTGTTTTTT.